This TCR beta chain was sequenced in a study of OX40 agonist ivuxolimab in advanced cancers. No patient had autoimmune disease or received systemic immunosuppression. A word on this clone: What it recognizes is unknown.

This CDR3 spans 15 amino acids. Germline lookup yields CDR1 SGHRS and CDR2 YFSETQ. V lost 1 base to trimming and J lost 5 bases, with 16 bases between them. Study findings and constraints: With doses of 0.1 to 3.0 mg/kg, CD4+ and CD8+ blood T cells had undergone clonal expansion by week 6.

Assay: immunoSEQ multiplex PCR; the TCRdb copy retains only in-frame clones and omits some. Here the sample spans about 26,000 clones, 70% to 90% being singletons. This chain links TRBV5-1 with TRBJ2-7, with D perhaps matching TRBD2 (6 bases). This TCR was sampled from an adult with an advanced solid tumor such as melanoma, head and neck, liver or kidney cancer. Sequences were derived from CD4+ or CD8+ T cells sorted from blood, sampled in a trial of the OX40 agonist ivuxolimab. CDR3 sequence: CASSLNGGIFDEQYF. Here the CDR3 DNA reads TGCGCCAGCAGCTTGAATGGAGGGATCTTCGACGAGCAGTACTTC.